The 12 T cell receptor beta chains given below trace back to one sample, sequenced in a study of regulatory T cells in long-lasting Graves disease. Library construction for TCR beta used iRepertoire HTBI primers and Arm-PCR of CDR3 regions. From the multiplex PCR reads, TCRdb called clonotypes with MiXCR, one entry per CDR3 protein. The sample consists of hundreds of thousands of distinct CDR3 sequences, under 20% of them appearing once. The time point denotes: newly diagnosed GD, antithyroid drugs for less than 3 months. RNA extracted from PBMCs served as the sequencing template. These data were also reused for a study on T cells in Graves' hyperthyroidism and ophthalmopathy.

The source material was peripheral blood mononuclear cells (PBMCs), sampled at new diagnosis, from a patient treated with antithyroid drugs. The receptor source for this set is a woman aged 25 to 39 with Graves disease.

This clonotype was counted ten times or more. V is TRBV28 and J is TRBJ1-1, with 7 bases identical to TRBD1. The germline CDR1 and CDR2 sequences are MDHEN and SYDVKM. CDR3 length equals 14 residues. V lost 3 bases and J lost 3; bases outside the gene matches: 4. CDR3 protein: CASSFRDSYTEAFF. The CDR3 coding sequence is TGTGCCAGCAGTTTTCGGGACAGTTACACTGAAGCTTTCTTT.

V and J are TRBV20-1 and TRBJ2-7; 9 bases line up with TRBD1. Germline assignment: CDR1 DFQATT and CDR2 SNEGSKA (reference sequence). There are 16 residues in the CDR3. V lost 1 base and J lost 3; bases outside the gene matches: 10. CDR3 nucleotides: TGCAGTGCTAGAGGGGCGTTAGGGACAGGGAGCTACGAGCAGTACTTC. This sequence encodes CSARGALGTGSYEQYF.

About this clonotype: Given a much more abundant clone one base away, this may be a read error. In DNA, the CDR3 is TGTGCCAGCAGTTTATTGGGGTATACGCAGTATTTT. Translating gives CASSLLGYTQYF. The chain couples TRBV27 to TRBJ2-3; D is uncertain. The ends were cut back, 1 base at V and 7 bases at J, with 6 bases in the middle. Germline V gene sequence: CDR1 MNHEY, CDR2 SMNVEV (reference sequence). The CDR3 runs to 12 residues.

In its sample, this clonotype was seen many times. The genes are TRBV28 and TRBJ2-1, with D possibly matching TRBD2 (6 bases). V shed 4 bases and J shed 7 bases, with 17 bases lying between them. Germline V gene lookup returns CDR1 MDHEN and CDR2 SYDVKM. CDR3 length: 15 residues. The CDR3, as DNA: TGTGCCAGCAGTTACGGGACTCGGCTAGGGAATGAGCAGTTCTTC. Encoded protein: CASSYGTRLGNEQFF.

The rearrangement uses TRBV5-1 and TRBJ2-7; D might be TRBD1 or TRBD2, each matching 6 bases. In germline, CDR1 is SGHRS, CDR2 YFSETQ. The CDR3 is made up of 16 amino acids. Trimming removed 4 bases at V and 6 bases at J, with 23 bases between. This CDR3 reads CASSPPARGATFEQYF. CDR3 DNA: TGCGCCAGCAGCCCCCCAGCGAGGGGGGCCACCTTCGAGCAGTACTTC.

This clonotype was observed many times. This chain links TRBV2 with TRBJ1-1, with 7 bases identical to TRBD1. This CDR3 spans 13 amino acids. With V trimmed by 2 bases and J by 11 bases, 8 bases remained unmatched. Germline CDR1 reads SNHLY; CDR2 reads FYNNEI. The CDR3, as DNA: TGTGCCAGCAGTGAACGGGTAGCACAGGGGGCTTTCTTT. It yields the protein CASSERVAQGAFF.

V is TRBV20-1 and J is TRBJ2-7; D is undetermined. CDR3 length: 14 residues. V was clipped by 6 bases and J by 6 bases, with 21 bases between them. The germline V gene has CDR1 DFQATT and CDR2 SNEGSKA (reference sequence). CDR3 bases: TGCAGTGCGAAGCGTAACGGCCCCTCCACCGAGCAGTACTTC. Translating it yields CSAKRNGPSTEQYF.

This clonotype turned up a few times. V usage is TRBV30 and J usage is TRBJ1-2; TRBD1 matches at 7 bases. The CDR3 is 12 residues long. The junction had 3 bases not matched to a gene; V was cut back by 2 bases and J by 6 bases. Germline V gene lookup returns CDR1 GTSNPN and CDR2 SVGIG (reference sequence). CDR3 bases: TGTGCCTGGAGTACTACAGGGGATGGCTACACCTTC. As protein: CAWSTTGDGYTF.

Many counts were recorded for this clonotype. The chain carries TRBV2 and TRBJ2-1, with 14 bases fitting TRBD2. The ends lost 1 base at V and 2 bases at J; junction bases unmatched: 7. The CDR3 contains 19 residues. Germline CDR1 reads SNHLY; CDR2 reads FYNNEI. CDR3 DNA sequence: TGTGCCAGCAGTGAAGTGACTAGCGGGAGGGCCCTCCCCTACAATGAGCAGTTCTTC. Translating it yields CASSEVTSGRALPYNEQFF. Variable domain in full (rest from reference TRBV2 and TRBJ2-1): EPEVTQTPSHQVTQMGQEVILRCVPISNHLYFYWYRQILGQKVEFLVSFYNNEISEKSEIFDDQFSVERPDGSNFTLKIRSTKLEDSAMYFCASSEVTSGRALPYNEQFFGPGTRLTVL.

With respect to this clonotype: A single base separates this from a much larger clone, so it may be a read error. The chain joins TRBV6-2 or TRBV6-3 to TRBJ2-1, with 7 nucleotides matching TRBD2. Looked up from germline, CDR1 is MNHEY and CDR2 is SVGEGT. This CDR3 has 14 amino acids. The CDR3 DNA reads TGTGCCGGCAGTTACCGGGGAGGGGACAATGAGCAGTTCTTC. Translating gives CAGSYRGGDNEQFF.

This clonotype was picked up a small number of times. The CDR3 loop reads CASSQEAVNTGELFF. CDR3 sequence (DNA): TGTGCCAGCAGCCAGGAGGCAGTAAACACCGGGGAGCTGTTTTTT. The chain has TRBV5-8 and TRBJ2-2, with D possibly matching TRBD2 (5 bases). V dropped 4 bases and J dropped 2 bases, with 12 bases sitting between them. The germline CDR1 and CDR2 sequences are SGHTS and YDEGEE. The CDR3 has 15 amino acids.

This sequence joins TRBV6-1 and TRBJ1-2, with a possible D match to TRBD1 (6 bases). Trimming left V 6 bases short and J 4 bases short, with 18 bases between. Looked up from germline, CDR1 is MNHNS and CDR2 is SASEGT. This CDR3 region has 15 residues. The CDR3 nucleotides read TGTGCCAGCAGGAAGGAGACAGGTACCTTCTATGGCTACACCTTC. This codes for CASRKETGTFYGYTF.